This record looks at one T cell receptor beta chain sequence and its context. Trimming took 2 bases from V and 1 from J, leaving 11 bases between them. Germline-derived CDR1 and CDR2 are LGHNA and YSLEER. The CDR3 spans 16 residues. This specimen comes from a study of T cell changes during pregnancy in multiple sclerosis. Sequencing was performed with immunoSEQ multiplex PCR; in TCRdb, only in-frame clones are kept and a portion is missing. The table has tens of thousands of clones, about 92% seen once; the top ten hold over 1%. The sequence came from a female donor with multiple sclerosis, enrolled in a pregnancy study. This specimen consisted of peripheral blood, obtained in the third trimester of pregnancy. J is TRBJ2-2 and V is TRBV4-3; D possibly corresponds to TRBD1 (5 bases). The CDR3 DNA reads TGCGCCAGCAGCCAAAGACAGCCTATGAACACCGGGGAGCTGTTTTTT. Its protein is CASSQRQPMNTGELFF.